This T cell receptor (beta chain) emerged from a study of blood T cell repertoires in COVID-19. On the study more broadly: Samples taken during acute and convalescent COVID-19 were collected in the United States, Italy and Spain.

Produced via immunoSEQ multiplex PCR; TCRdb's table is partial and in-frame only. The data show approximately 200,000 clones, 80% to 90% seen once. Germline CDR1 reads SGHTA; CDR2 reads FQGTGA. The CDR3 is 14 amino acids. The V and J ends lost 5 bases and 7 bases respectively, with 14 bases between them. The origin of this receptor is a human donor with active or convalescent COVID-19. The donor label of this sample is uncertain. This sequence joins TRBV7-3 and TRBJ2-2; tentative D call: TRBD2 (6 bases). The material sequenced was peripheral blood. CDR3 amino acids: CASSRDGSFGELFF. The CDR3 DNA reads TGTGCCAGCAGCCGCGACGGGAGTTTCGGGGAGCTGTTTTTT. The full variable domain, with the rest looked up from reference TRBV7-3 and TRBJ2-2, is GAGVSQTPSNKVTEKGKYVELRCDPISGHTALYWYRQSLGQGPEFLIYFQGTGAADDSGLPNDRFFAVRPEGSVSTLKIQRTERGDSAVYLCASSRDGSFGELFFGEGSRLTVL.